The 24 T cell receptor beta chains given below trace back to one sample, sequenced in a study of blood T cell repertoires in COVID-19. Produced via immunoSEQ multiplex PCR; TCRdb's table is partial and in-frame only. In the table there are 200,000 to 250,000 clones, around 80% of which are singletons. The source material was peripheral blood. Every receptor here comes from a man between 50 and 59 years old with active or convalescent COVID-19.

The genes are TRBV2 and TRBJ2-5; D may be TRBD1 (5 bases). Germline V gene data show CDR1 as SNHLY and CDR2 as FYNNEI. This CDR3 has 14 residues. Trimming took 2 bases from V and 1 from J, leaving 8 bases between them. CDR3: CASSELTVQETQYF. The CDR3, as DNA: TGTGCCAGCAGTGAATTGACAGTCCAAGAGACCCAGTACTTC.

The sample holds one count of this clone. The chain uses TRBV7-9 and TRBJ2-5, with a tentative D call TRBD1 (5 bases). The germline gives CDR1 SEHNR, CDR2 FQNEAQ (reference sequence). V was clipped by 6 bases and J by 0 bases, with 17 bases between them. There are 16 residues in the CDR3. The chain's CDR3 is CASSPPLTGYQETQYF. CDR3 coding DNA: TGTGCCAGCAGTCCCCCCCTTACAGGTTACCAAGAGACCCAGTACTTC.

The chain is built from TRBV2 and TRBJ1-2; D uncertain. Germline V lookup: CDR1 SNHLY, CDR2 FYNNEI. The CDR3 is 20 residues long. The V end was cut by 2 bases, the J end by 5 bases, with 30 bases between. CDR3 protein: CASSERRAGGLWSFWYGYTF. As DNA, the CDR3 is TGTGCCAGCAGTGAAAGGAGGGCAGGAGGGCTATGGAGCTTTTGGTATGGCTACACCTTC.

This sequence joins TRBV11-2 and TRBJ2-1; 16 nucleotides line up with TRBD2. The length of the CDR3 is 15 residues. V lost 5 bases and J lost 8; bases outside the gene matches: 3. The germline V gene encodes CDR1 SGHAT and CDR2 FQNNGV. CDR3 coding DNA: TGTGCCAGCAGCCAGGGGACTAGCGGGGGGGATGAGCAGTTCTTC. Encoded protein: CASSQGTSGGDEQFF.

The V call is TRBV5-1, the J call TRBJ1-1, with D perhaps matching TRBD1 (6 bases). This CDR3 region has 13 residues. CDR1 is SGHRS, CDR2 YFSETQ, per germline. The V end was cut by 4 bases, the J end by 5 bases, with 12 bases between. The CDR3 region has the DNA TGCGCCAGCAGCGCACAGGGCCGGACTGAAGCTTTCTTT. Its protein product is CASSAQGRTEAFF.

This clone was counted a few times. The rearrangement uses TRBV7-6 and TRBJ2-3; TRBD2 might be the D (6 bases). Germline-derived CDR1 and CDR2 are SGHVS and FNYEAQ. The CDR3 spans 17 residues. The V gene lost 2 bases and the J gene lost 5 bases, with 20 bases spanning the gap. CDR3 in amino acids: CASSLIGGNPTVDTQYF. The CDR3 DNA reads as TGTGCCAGCAGCTTAATAGGAGGGAACCCTACGGTAGATACGCAGTATTTT.

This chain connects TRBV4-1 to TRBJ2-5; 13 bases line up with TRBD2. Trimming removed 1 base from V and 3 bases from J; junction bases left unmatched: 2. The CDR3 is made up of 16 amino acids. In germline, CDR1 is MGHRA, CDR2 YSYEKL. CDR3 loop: CASSQGLAGGEETQYF. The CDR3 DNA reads TGCGCCAGCAGCCAAGGACTAGCGGGGGGCGAAGAGACCCAGTACTTC.

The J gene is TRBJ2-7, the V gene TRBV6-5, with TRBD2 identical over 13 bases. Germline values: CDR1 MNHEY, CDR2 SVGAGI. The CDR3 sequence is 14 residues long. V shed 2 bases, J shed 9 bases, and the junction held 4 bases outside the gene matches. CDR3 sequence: CASSYGLAGETQYV. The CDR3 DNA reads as TGTGCCAGCAGTTACGGACTAGCGGGGGAAACGCAGTACGTC.

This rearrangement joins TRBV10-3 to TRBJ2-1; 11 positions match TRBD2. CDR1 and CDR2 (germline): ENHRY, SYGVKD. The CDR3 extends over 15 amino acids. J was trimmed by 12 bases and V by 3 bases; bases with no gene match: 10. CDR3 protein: CAISDPLAGGPRQFF. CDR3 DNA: TGTGCCATCAGTGACCCCCTAGCGGGGGGTCCTAGGCAGTTCTTC.

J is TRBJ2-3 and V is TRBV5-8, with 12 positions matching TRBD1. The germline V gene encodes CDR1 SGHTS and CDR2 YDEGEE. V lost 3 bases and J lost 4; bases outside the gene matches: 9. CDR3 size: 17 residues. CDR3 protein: CASSSGTGGILADTQYF. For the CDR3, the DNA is TGTGCCAGCAGCTCCGGGACAGGGGGCATTTTGGCAGATACGCAGTATTTT.

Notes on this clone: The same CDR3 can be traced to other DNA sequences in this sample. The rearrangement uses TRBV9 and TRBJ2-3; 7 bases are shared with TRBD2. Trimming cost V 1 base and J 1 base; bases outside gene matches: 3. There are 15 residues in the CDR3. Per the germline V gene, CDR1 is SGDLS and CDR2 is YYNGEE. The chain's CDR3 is CASSVSGRGTDTQYF. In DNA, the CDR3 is TGTGCCAGCAGCGTATCGGGGAGGGGCACAGATACGCAGTATTTT.

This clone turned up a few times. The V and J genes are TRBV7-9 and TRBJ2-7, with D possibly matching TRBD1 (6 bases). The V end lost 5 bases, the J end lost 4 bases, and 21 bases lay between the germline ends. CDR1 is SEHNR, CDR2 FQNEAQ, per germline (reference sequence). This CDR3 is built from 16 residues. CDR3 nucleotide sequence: TGTGCCAGCAGCCCCGTCGTGGCTACAGGGAATTACGAGCAGTACTTC. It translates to CASSPVVATGNYEQYF.

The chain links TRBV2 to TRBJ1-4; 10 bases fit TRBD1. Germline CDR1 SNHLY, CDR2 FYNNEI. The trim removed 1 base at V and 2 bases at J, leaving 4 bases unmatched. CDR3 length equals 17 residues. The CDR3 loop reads CASSEGTGGRTNEKLFF. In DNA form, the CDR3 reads TGTGCCAGCAGTGAAGGGACAGGGGGTAGGACTAATGAAAAACTGTTTTTT.

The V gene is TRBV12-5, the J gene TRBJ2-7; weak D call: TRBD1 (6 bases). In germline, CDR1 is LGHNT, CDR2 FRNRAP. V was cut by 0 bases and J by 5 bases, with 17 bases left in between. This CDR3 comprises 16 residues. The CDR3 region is CASGLVAGVGSHEQYF. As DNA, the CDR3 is TGTGCTAGTGGTTTGGTAGCAGGGGTAGGTTCCCACGAGCAGTACTTC.

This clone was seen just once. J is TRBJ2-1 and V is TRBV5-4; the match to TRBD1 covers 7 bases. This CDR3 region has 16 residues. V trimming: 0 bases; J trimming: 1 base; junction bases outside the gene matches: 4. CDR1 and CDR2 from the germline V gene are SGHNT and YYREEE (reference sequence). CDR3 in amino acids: CASSLGGRGSYNEQFF. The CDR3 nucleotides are TGTGCCAGCAGCTTGGGCGGCAGGGGGTCCTACAATGAGCAGTTCTTC.

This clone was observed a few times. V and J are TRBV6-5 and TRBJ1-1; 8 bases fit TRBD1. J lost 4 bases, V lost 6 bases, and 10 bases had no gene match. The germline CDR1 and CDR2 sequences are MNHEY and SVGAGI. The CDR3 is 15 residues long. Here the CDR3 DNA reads TGTGCCAGCAGCCCCAGGACAGGGAGTCTCACTGAAGCTTTCTTT. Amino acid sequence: CASSPRTGSLTEAFF.

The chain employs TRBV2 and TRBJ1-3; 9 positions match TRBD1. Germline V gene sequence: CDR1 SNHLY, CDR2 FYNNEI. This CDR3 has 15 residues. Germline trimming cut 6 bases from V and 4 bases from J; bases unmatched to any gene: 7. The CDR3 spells CASSLQGASGNTIYF. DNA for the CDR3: TGTGCCAGCAGCCTACAGGGGGCTTCGGGAAACACCATATATTTT.

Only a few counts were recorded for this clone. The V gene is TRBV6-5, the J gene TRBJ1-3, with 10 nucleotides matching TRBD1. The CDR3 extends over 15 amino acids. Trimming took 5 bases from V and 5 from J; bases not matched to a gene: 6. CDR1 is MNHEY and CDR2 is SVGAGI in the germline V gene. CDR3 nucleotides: TGTGCCAGCAGTACGACAGGGGGCTTAAGAAACACCATATATTTT. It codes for CASSTTGGLRNTIYF.

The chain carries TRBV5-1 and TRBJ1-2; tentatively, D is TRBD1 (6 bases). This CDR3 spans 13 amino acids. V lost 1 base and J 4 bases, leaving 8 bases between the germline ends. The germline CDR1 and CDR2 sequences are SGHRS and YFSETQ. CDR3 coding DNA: TGCGCCAGCAGCTTGCGGGACACCTATGGCTACACCTTC. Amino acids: CASSLRDTYGYTF.

This chain's CDR3 is CASSERLAGTTYNEQFF. CDR3 DNA: TGTGCCAGCAGTGAGAGACTAGCGGGAACTACCTACAATGAGCAGTTCTTC. The chain recombines TRBV2 with TRBJ2-1; TRBD2 agrees at 11 bases. This CDR3 comprises 17 residues. The V gene's germline CDR1 is SNHLY and CDR2 FYNNEI. The V gene end was trimmed by 3 bases and the J gene end by 2 bases; junction bases not matched to a gene: 6.

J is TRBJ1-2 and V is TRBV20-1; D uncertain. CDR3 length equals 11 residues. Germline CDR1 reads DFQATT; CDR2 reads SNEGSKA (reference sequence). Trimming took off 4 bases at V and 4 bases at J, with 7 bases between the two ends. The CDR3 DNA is TGCAGTGCTATAACAGCCTATGGCTACACCTTC. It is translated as CSAITAYGYTF.

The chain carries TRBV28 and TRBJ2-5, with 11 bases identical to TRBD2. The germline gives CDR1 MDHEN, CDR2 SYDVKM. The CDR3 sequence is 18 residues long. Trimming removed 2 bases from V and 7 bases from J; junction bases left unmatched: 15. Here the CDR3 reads CASSLVQGRLAGGGTQYF. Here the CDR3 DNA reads TGTGCCAGCAGTTTAGTCCAGGGAAGATTAGCGGGAGGGGGGACCCAGTACTTC.

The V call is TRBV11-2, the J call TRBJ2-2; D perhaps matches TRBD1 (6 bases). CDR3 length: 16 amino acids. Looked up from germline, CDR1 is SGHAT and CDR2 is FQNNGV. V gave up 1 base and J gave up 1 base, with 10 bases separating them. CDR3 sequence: CASSLGQGQNTGELFF. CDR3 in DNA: TGTGCCAGCAGCTTAGGCCAGGGACAGAACACCGGGGAGCTGTTTTTT.

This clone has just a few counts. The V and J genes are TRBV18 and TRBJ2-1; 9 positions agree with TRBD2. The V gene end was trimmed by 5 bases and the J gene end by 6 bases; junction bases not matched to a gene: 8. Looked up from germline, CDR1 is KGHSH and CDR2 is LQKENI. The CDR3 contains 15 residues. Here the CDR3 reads CASSIGLASINEQFF. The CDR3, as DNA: TGTGCCAGCTCAATAGGACTAGCGTCAATCAATGAGCAGTTCTTC.